This T cell receptor beta chain was retrieved from a study of blood T cell repertoires in COVID-19. Study-wide background: PBMCs, B-cell-depleted T cells, or T cells were the source of the cDNA or gDNA that made up the material.

The authors' processing: The assay estimated nucleated cells by amplifying reference gene primers. Data came from immunoSEQ multiplex PCR; TCRdb stores just in-frame clones and leaves some out. V, J and clone size were drawn from that table, and D and trimming were deduced from the DNA. Among about 480,000 clones listed, approximately 88% were seen once. In this sample, this clone turned up once. Participants' own reports of clinical history determined their cohort assignment. In Cohort 3, a recovered donor had either two negative PCRs, clearance, or symptom resolution. CDR1 and CDR2 (germline): MNHEY, SMNVEV (reference sequence). The length of the CDR3 is 14 residues. V lost 2 bases to trimming and J lost 7 bases; unmatched junction nucleotides: 8.

V gene TRBV27 combines with J gene TRBJ2-7; 7 bases are a match to TRBD2. This TCR was sampled from a woman in her forties who had recovered from COVID-19. Sequenced material: PBMCs or T cells enriched from blood (not recorded which). CDR3 nucleotides: TGTGCCAGCAGTTTACTGGCGGGAGCTGGTGAGCAGTACTTC. Protein sequence: CASSLLAGAGEQYF.